The rows below give T cell receptor beta chains drawn from one sample of a study of blood T cells in healthy people across ages. MiXCR, run by TCRdb on the 5' RACE reads, gives a single entry per CDR3 protein. The sample contains some 1.5 million distinct CDR3 sequences, 28% of which appear only once. Material: blood. These receptors were collected from a woman under 40 in good health. CDR3s include the opening cysteine and the closing phenylalanine or tryptophan. A D gene is named only where the DNA matches it firmly. Clone size is not always given. Where it is, it says once, few, many or a class for expanded clones.

TRBV27	NA	NA	TRBJ2-2	CASTRSVPSTGELFF	TGTGCCAGCACCCGAAGCGTGCCGTCCACCGGGGAGCTGTTTTTT
TRBV12-3/TRBV12-4	NA	few	TRBJ2-2	CVSRLGELGGELFF	TGTGTGTCCCGGCTAGGCGAGTTGGGCGGGGAGCTGTTTTTT
TRBV20-1	NA	NA	TRBJ2-2	CSARSRGTGELFF	TGCAGTGCTAGATCTCGCGGGACCGGGGAGCTGTTTTTT
TRBV6-1	NA	many	TRBJ2-4	CASRLDLEENIQYF	TGTGCCAGCAGGCTGGACTTAGAGGAAAACATTCAGTACTTC
TRBV10-3	NA	NA	TRBJ2-3	CAISPVPGGTGRADTQYF	TGTGCCATCAGTCCCGTACCGGGGGGAACAGGGAGGGCAGATACGCAGTATTTT
TRBV28	TRBD1	NA	TRBJ2-1	CASSRPGTGANEQFF	TGTGCCAGCAGTCGCCCCGGGACAGGGGCCAATGAGCAGTTCTTC
TRBV9	NA	NA	TRBJ1-1	CASSVGGSDTEAFF	TGTGCCAGCAGCGTAGGAGGGTCGGACACTGAAGCTTTCTTT
TRBV27	NA	once	TRBJ2-1	CASNLPPGHGNEQFF	TGTGCCAGCAACCTACCCCCGGGGCACGGTAATGAGCAGTTCTTC
TRBV7-2	NA	few	TRBJ2-4	CASSLNTRVKNIQYF	TGTGCCAGCAGCCTAAACACACGAGTCAAAAACATTCAGTACTTC
TRBV5-1	NA	many	TRBJ2-1	CASSRTTDEQFF	TGCGCCAGCAGCCGGACCACGGATGAGCAGTTCTTC
TRBV3-1	TRBD1	few	TRBJ2-7	CASSHSDRGLNYEQYF	TGTGCCAGCAGCCATTCGGACAGGGGGCTTAACTACGAGCAGTACTTC
TRBV7-9	NA	NA	TRBJ1-4	CASSLGSSAGEKLFF	TGTGCCAGCAGCTTAGGATCGTCAGCGGGTGAAAAACTGTTTTTT
TRBV4-1	NA	NA	TRBJ2-2	CASSQGRGAANTGELFF	TGCGCCAGCAGCCAGGGAAGGGGGGCCGCGAACACCGGGGAGCTGTTTTTT
TRBV28	NA	NA	TRBJ1-2	CASSSPRVSDYTF	TGTGCCAGCAGTTCCCCGAGAGTATCCGACTACACCTTC
TRBV5-1	NA	NA	TRBJ1-1	CASSPLSGARNTEAFF	TGCGCCAGCAGCCCATTATCGGGGGCCAGGAACACTGAAGCTTTCTTT
TRBV12-3/TRBV12-4	NA	many	TRBJ1-5	CASGSAGDDSNQPQHF	TGTGCCAGCGGCTCCGCAGGGGACGATAGCAATCAGCCCCAGCATTTT
TRBV4-1	TRBD1	few	TRBJ2-1	CASRTPGQALYNEQFF	TGCGCCAGCAGAACCCCGGGACAGGCATTGTACAATGAGCAGTTCTTC
TRBV11-2	TRBD2	NA	TRBJ2-7	CASSFSSGVYNEQYF	TGTGCCAGCAGCTTCTCTAGCGGGGTATACAATGAGCAGTACTTC
TRBV5-1	NA	NA	TRBJ2-7	CACSTGQFPDEQYF	TGCGCCTGCAGCACGGGACAATTCCCCGACGAGCAGTACTTC
TRBV7-6	NA	NA	TRBJ2-3	CASSLSGGDVDTQYF	TGTGCCAGCAGCCTCTCGGGGGGCGACGTAGATACGCAGTATTTT
TRBV10-3	NA	NA	TRBJ2-1	CAISESSWLLAYNEQFF	TGTGCCATCAGTGAGTCGAGTTGGCTTCTAGCTTACAATGAGCAGTTCTTC
TRBV18	NA	once	TRBJ1-4	CASSPLGYEKLFF	TGTGCCAGCTCACCACTGGGGTATGAAAAACTGTTTTTT
TRBV7-2	TRBD1	many	TRBJ2-7	CASSHKQGVRYEQYF	TGTGCCAGCAGCCACAAGCAGGGGGTCAGGTACGAGCAGTACTTC
TRBV4-2	TRBD1	few	TRBJ2-1	CASSQEGRGIDEQFF	TGTGCCAGCAGCCAAGAAGGCAGGGGGATCGATGAGCAGTTCTTC
TRBV15	NA	many	TRBJ1-2	CATSRAGSANYGYTF	TGTGCCACCAGCAGGGCCGGGAGTGCTAACTATGGCTACACCTTC
TRBV5-5	TRBD1	many	TRBJ2-7	CASNTDRAKRYF	TGTGCCAGCAACACTGACAGGGCTAAGCGGTACTTC
TRBV2	TRBD2	few	TRBJ2-7	CASSDGRGGNEQYF	TGTGCCAGCAGTGACGGACGGGGGGGAAACGAGCAGTACTTC
TRBV5-1	NA	NA	TRBJ2-5	CASNPEGETQYF	TGCGCCAGCAATCCGGAGGGGGAGACCCAGTACTTC
TRBV4-1	NA	NA	TRBJ2-6	CAISQGGGASGANVLTF	TGCGCCATCAGCCAAGGAGGGGGGGCCTCTGGGGCCAACGTCCTGACTTTC
TRBV4-3	TRBD1	many	TRBJ2-7	CASSRGQGWYEQYF	TGCGCCAGCAGCCGCGGACAGGGTTGGTACGAGCAGTACTTC
TRBV11-2	NA	NA	TRBJ1-1	CASSLGLWGERGTEAFF	TGTGCCAGCAGCCTGGGCTTGTGGGGGGAAAGGGGCACTGAAGCTTTCTTT
TRBV29-1	NA	many	TRBJ1-2	CSVDGQGMIYGYTF	TGCAGCGTTGATGGGCAGGGGATGATCTATGGCTACACCTTC
TRBV20-1	TRBD2	many	TRBJ2-5	CSVKPTGGRETQYF	TGCAGTGTAAAGCCCACCGGCGGGAGAGAGACCCAGTACTTC
TRBV20-1	TRBD2	NA	TRBJ2-1	CSARDGGGYNEQFF	TGCAGTGCTAGAGATGGCGGGGGGTACAATGAGCAGTTCTTC
TRBV5-5	TRBD1	few	TRBJ1-2	CASSLFSRTGGGGYTF	TGTGCCAGCAGCTTATTTTCTCGGACAGGGGGGGGAGGCTACACCTTC